This T cell receptor (beta chain) stems from a study of CD8 T cells in Susac syndrome. The overall study: Patients with Susac syndrome were therapy-naive, on corticosteroids, or on intravenous immunoglobulin alone at blood draw.

RNA amounts of about 0.5 to 1 ug underwent reverse transcription with random hexamers. Via MiXCR, TCRdb re-called the immunoSEQ multiplex PCR reads, giving one row per CDR3 protein. The data show about 190,000 distinct CDR3 sequences, 90% to 95% seen once. The sequence was collected from a human donor with Susac syndrome. What was sequenced was CD4+ T cells from PBMCs.

CDR3 nucleotides: TGTGCCAGCAGCAGAGGGACAAAGAACACTGAAGCTTTCTTT. Residues: CASSRGTKNTEAFF. The genes are TRBV11-2 and TRBJ1-1; tentative D call: TRBD1 (6 bases). Trimming stripped 5 bases from V and 1 base from J, with 11 bases between. Germline loops: CDR1 SGHAT, CDR2 FQNNGV. This CDR3 has 14 residues.